This T cell receptor beta chain was identified during a study of cytotoxic CD8 clonotypes in ibrutinib-treated CLL. Trimming shortened V by 0 bases and J by 11 bases, and 8 bases separated the two germline ends. CDR3 length: 12 residues. The V gene's germline CDR1 is LNHNV and CDR2 YYDKDF (reference sequence). Here immunoSEQ multiplex PCR was the method, and the copy in TCRdb shows in-frame clones only, minus some. The sample comprises some 130,000 clones, approximately 85% of which are singletons, and roughly 2% rests with the top ten. The chain joins TRBV15 to TRBJ1-5; the D is unclear. The clonotype was recovered from a human donor with chronic lymphocytic leukemia. The sequencing here drew on PBMCs, taken after 24 months of ibrutinib treatment. In DNA, the CDR3 is TGTGCCACCAGCAGAGATCACTCGACCCAGCATTTT. Its protein is CATSRDHSTQHF.